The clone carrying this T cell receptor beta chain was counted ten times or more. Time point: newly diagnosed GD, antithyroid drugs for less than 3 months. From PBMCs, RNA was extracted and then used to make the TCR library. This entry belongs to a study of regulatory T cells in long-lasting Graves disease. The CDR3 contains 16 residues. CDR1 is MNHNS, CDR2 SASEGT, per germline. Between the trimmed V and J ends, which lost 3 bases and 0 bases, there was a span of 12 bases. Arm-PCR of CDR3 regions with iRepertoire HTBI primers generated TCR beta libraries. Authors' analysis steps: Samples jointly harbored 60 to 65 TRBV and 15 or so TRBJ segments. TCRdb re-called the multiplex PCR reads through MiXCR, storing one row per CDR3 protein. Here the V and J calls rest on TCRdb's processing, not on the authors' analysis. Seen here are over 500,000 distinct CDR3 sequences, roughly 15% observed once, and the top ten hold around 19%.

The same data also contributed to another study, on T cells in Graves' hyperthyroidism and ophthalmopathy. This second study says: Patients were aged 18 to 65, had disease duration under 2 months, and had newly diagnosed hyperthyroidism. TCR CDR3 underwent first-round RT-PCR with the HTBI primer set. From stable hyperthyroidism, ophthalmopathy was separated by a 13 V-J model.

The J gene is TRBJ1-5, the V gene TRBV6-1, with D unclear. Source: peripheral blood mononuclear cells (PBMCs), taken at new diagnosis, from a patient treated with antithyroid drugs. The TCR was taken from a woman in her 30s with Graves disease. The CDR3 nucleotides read TGTGCCAGCAGTGACTTTTACGACAATAGCAATCAGCCCCAGCATTTT. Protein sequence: CASSDFYDNSNQPQHF.